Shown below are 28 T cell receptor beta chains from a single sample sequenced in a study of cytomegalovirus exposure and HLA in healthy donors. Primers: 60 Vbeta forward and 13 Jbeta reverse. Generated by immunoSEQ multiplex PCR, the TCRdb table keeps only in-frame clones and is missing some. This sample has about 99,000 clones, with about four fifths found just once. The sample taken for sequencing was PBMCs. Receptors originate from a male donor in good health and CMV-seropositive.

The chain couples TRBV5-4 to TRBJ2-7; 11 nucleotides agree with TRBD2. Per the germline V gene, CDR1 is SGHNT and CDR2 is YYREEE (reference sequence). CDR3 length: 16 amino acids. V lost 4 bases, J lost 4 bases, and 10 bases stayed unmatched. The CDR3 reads CASSLNPTSGGYEQYF. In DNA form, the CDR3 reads TGTGCCAGCAGCCTTAACCCAACTAGCGGGGGATACGAGCAGTACTTC.

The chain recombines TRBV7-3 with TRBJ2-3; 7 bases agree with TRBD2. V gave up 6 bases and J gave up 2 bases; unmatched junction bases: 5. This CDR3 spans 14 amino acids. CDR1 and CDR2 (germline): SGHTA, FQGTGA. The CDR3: CASRLGGFTDTQYF. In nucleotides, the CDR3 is TGTGCCAGCAGACTGGGGGGGTTCACAGATACGCAGTATTTT.

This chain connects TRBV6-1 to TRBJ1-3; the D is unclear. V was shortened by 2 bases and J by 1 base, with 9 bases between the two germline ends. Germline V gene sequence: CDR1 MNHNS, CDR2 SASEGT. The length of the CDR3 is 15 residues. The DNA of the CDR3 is TGTGCCAGCAGTGAAATGCCAACTTCTGGAAACACCATATATTTT. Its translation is CASSEMPTSGNTIYF.

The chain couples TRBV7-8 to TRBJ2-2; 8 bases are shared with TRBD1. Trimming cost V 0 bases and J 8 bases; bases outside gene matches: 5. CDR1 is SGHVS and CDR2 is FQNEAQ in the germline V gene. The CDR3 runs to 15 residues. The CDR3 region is CASSLAAGGPGELFF. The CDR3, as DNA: TGTGCCAGCAGCTTAGCGGCAGGGGGCCCGGGGGAGCTGTTTTTT.

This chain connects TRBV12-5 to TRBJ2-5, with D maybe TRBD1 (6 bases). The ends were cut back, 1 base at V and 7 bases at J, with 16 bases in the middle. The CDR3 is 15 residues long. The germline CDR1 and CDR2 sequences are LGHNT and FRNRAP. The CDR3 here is CASGLDNTGKATQYF. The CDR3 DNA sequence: TGTGCTAGTGGTTTGGACAATACAGGGAAGGCGACCCAGTACTTC.

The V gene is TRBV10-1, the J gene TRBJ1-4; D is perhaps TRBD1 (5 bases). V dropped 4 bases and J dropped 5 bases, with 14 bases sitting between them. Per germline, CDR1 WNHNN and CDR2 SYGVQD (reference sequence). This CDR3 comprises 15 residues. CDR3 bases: TGCGCCAGCAGTGGGGGCCCAGGAAAAAATGAAAAACTGTTTTTT. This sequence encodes CASSGGPGKNEKLFF.

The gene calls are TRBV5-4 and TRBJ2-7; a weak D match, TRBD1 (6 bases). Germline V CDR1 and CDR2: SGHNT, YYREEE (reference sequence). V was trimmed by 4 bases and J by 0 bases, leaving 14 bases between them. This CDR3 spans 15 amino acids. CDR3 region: CASSRTSTGSYEQYF. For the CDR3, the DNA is TGTGCCAGCAGCAGGACTTCGACAGGCTCCTACGAGCAGTACTTC. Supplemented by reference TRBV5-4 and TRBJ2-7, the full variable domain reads ETGVTQSPTHLIKTRGQQVTLRCSSQSGHNTVSWYQQALGQGPQFIFQYYREEENGRGNFPPRFSGLQFPNYSSELNVNALELDDSALYLCASSRTSTGSYEQYFGPGTRLTVT.

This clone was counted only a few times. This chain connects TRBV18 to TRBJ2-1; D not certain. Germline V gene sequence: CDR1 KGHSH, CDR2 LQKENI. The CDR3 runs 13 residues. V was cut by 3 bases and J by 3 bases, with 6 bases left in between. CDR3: CASSPSRYNEQFF. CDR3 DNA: TGTGCCAGCTCACCTTCGCGCTACAATGAGCAGTTCTTC.

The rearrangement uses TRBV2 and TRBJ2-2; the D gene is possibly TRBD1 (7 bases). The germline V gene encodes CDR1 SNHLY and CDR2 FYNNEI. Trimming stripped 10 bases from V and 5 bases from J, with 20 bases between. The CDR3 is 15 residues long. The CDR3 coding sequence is TGTGCCACCGGAGGGGAGACAGGGAGGACCGGGGAGCTGTTTTTT. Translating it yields CATGGETGRTGELFF.

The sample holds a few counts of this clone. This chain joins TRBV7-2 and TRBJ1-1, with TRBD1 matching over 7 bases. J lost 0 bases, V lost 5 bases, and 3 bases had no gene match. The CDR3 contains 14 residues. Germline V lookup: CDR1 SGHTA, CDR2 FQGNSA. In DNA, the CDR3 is TGTGCCAGCAGCCAGGGACAGCTGAACACTGAAGCTTTCTTT. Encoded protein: CASSQGQLNTEAFF. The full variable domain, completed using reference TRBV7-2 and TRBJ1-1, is GAGVSQSPSNKVTEKGKDVELRCDPISGHTALYWYRQSLGQGLEFLIYFQGNSAPDKSGLPSDRFSAERTGGSVSTLTIQRTQQEDSAVYLCASSQGQLNTEAFFGQGTRLTVV.

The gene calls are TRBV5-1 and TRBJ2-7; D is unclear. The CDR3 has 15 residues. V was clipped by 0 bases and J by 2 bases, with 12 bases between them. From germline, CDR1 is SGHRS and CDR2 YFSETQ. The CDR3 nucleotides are TGCGCCAGCAGCTTGGGTCGGTCGGAGACCTACGAGCAGTACTTC. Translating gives CASSLGRSETYEQYF.

The CDR3 sequence: CAAGIGNTIYF. CDR3 nucleotide sequence: TGTGCCGCAGGGATCGGAAACACCATATATTTT. The genes are TRBV6-5 and TRBJ1-3; TRBD1 might be the D (5 bases). V was clipped by 11 bases and J by 4 bases, with 9 bases between them. This CDR3 has 11 residues. Germline lookup yields CDR1 MNHEY and CDR2 SVGAGI.

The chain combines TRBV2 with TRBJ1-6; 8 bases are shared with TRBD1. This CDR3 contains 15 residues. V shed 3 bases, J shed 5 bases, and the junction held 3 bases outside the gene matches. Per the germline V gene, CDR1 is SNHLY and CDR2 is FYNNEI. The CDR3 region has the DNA TGTGCCAGCAGTGAGGGACAGGTGAATAATTCACCCCTCCACTTT. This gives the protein CASSEGQVNNSPLHF.

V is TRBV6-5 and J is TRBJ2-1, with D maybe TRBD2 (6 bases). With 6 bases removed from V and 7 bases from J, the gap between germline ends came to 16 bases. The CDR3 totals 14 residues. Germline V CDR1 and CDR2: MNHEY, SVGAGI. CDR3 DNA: TGTGCCAGCAGGGATTCGACTAGTGGGAATGAGCAGTTCTTC. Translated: CASRDSTSGNEQFF.

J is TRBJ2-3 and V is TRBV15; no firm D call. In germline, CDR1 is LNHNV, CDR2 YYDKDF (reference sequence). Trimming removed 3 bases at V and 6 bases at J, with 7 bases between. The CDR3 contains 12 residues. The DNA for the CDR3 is TGTGCCACCAGCAGGGGCTATGATACGCAGTATTTT. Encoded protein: CATSRGYDTQYF. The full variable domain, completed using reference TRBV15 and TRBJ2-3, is DAMVIQNPRYQVTQFGKPVTLSCSQTLNHNVMYWYQQKSSQAPKLLFHYYDKDFNNEADTPDNFQSRRPNTSFCFLDIRSPGLGDTAMYLCATSRGYDTQYFGPGTRLTVL.

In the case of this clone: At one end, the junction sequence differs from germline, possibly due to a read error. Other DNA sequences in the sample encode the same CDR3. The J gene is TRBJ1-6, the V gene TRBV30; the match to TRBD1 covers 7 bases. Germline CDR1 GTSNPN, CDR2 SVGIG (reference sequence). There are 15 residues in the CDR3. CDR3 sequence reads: CAWTIPGQKNSPLHF. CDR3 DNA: TGTGCCTGGACGATACCGGGACAGAAAAATTCCCCCCTCCACTTT.

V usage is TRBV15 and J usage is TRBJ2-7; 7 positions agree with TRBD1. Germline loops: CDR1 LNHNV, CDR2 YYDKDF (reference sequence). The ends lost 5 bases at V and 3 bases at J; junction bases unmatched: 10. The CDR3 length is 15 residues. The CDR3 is CATSPWTGGNYEQYF. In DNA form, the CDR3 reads TGTGCCACCAGCCCTTGGACAGGTGGGAACTACGAGCAGTACTTC.

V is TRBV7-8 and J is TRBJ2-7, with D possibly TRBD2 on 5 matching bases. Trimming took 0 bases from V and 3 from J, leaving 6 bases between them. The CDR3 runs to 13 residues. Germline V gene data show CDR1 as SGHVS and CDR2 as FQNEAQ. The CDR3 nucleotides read TGTGCCAGCAGCTTAGCAGGACTCTACGAGCAGTACTTC. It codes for CASSLAGLYEQYF. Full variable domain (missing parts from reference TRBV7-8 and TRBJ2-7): GAGVSQSPRYKVAKRGQDVALRCDPISGHVSLFWYQQALGQGPEFLTYFQNEAQLDKSGLPSDRFFAERPEGSVSTLKIQRTQQEDSAVYLCASSLAGLYEQYFGPGTRLTVT.

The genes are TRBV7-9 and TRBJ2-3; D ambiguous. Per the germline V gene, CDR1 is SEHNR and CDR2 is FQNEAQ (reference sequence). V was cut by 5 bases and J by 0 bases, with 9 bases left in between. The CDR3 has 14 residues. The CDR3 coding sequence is TGTGCCAGCAGCCGTTCTTATAGCACAGATACGCAGTATTTT. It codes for CASSRSYSTDTQYF.

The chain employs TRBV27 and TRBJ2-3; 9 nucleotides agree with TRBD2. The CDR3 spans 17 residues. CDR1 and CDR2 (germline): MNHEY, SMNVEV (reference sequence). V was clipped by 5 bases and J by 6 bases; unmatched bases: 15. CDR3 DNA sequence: TGTGCCAGCAGTCCCCAGGGTAGCGGGGGCTCCGGGGATACGCAGTATTTT. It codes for CASSPQGSGGSGDTQYF.

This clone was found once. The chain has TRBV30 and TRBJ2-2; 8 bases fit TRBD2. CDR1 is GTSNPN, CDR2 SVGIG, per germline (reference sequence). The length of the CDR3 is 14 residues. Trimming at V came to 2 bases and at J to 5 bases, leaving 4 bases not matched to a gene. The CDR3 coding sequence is TGTGCCTGGAGTCTCCGGGGGGGGACCGGGGAGCTGTTTTTT. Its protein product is CAWSLRGGTGELFF.

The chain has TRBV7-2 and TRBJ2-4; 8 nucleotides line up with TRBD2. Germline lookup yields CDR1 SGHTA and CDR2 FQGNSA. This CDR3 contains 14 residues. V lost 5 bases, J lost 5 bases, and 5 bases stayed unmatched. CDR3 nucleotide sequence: TGTGCCAGCAGCGTCCGGGGGGGCCAAAACATTCAGTACTTC. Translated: CASSVRGGQNIQYF.

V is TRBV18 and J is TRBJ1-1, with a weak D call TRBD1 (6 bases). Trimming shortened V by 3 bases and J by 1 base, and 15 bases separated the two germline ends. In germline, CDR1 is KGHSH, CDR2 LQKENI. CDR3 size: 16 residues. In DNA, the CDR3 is TGTGCCAGCTCACCCGCCTCACAGGGTACGAACACTGAAGCTTTCTTT. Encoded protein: CASSPASQGTNTEAFF.

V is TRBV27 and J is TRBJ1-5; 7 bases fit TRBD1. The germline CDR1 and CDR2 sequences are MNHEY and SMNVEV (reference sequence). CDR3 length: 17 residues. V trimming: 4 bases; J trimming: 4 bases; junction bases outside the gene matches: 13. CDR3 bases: TGTGCCAGCAGTTCGATATTCCGGGACAGCAAAAATCAGCCCCAGCATTTT. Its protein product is CASSSIFRDSKNQPQHF.

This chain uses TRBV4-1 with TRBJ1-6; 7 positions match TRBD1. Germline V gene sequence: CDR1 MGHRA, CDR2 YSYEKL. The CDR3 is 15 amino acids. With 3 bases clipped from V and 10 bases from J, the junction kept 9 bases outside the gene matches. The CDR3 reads CASSQAGTASSPLHF. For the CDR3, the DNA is TGCGCCAGCAGCCAGGCCGGGACAGCGTCGTCACCCCTCCACTTT.

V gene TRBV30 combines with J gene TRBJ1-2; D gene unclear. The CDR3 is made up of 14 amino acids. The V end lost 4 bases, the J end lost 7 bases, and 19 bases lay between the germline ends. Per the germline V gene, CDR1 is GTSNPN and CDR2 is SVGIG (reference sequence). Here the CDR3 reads CAWNWGGIRGGYTF. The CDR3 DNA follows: TGTGCCTGGAACTGGGGAGGGATCCGGGGTGGCTACACCTTC.

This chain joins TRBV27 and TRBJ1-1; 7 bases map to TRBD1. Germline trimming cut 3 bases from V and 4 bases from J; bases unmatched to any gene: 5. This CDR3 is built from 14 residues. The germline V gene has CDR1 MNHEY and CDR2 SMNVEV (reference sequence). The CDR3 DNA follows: TGTGCCAGCAGTTTGTCAACAGGGGCCACTGAAGCTTTCTTT. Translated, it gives CASSLSTGATEAFF.

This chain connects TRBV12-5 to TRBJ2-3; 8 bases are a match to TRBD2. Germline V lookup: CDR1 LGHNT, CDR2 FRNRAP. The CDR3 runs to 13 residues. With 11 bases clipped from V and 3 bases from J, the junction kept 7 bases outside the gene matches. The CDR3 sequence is CAGRSGGTDTQYF. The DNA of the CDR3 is TGTGCTGGGCGAAGCGGGGGTACAGATACGCAGTATTTT.